The rows below give T cell receptor beta chains drawn from one sample of a study of technical replicates of blood from several donors. TCRdb's copy holds only in-frame clones and misses some; the assay was immunoSEQ multiplex PCR. The sample shows 80,000 or so clones, almost 99% of them seen only once. Input material: T cells isolated from PBMCs. These receptors were obtained from a human donor in good health. CDR3s include the opening cysteine and the closing phenylalanine or tryptophan. Fields, in order: clone size, D gene, V gene, J gene, CDR3 DNA, CDR3 protein. The D gene is left open where the match is weak. Some rows mark clone size as missing; the rest say once, few, many or name a class of expanded clone.

.	TRBD1	TRBV28	TRBJ2-5	TGTGCCAGCAGTCCTACAGGGGAAATAGAGACCCAGTACTTC	CASSPTGEIETQYF
.	.	TRBV7-9	TRBJ1-3	TGTGCCAGCAGCTTGGGCGACTCTGGAAACACCATATATTTT	CASSLGDSGNTIYF
.	TRBD2	TRBV29-1	TRBJ2-1	TGCAGCGTTGATTCAGCGGGAGCCGTGAATGAGCAGTTCTTC	CSVDSAGAVNEQFF
.	.	TRBV7-2	TRBJ1-5	TGTGCCAGCCAGAAAAAGGGGGGGGTTCCTAGCAATCAGCCCCAGCATTTT	CASQKKGGVPSNQPQHF
.	.	TRBV7-9	TRBJ2-1	TGTGCCAGCAGTTACGACTCGGATGAGCAGTTCTTC	CASSYDSDEQFF
.	TRBD2	TRBV9	TRBJ2-5	TGTGCCAGCAGCCCCGATTGGGCTAGCGGGAGGGGAGAGACCCAGTACTTC	CASSPDWASGRGETQYF
.	.	TRBV30	TRBJ1-2	TGTGCCTGGAGCCTGATAGCTAACTATGGCTACACCTTC	CAWSLIANYGYTF
.	.	TRBV6-5	TRBJ2-5	TGTGCCAGCAGTCAGCGGCGCTCAGGGGGGGAGACCCAGTACTTC	CASSQRRSGGETQYF
once	.	TRBV7-9	TRBJ2-5	TGTGCCAGCAGCCCCGTACAGGGAAGGGAGACCCAGTACTTC	CASSPVQGRETQYF
.	TRBD2	TRBV5-1	TRBJ2-3	TGCGCCAGCAGCTTGGAAAAGCGGGAGATAGATACGCAGTATTTT	CASSLEKREIDTQYF
.	.	TRBV7-2	TRBJ1-3	TGTGCCAGCAGCACCCGACACGTTCGCGGAAACACCATATATTTT	CASSTRHVRGNTIYF
once	.	TRBV2	TRBJ1-4	TGTGCCAGCCTACTCGGACAGCGTCCTAATGAAAAACTGTTTTTT	CASLLGQRPNEKLFF
.	TRBD1	TRBV6-7	TRBJ1-5	TGTGCCAGCAGTTACCGGGACAGCTGGAATCAGCCCCAGCATTTT	CASSYRDSWNQPQHF
.	TRBD2	TRBV11-3	TRBJ2-7	TGTGCCAGCAGCACCCGACTAGCGGGAGGATCCTACGAGCAGTACTTC	CASSTRLAGGSYEQYF
.	TRBD2	TRBV28	TRBJ2-1	TGTGCCAGCAGTTTAGCGGGAGGGTTCAATGAGCAGTTCTTC	CASSLAGGFNEQFF
.	TRBD1	TRBV7-9	TRBJ2-7	TGTGCCAGCAGAGGGACAGGGGACTACGAGCAGTACTTC	CASRGTGDYEQYF
.	.	TRBV5-1	TRBJ1-4	TGCGCCAGCAGGAGAGATCCAACTAATGAAAAACTGTTTTTT	CASRRDPTNEKLFF
.	.	TRBV5-1	TRBJ2-7	TGCGCCAGCAGCTTGGAACAGTTTACTAGCTACGAGCAGTACTTC	CASSLEQFTSYEQYF
.	TRBD2	TRBV27	TRBJ2-2	TGTGCCAGCGGGGTTGTGGGACTAGCGGAGAACACCGGGGAGCTGTTTTTT	CASGVVGLAENTGELFF
.	TRBD1	TRBV27	TRBJ2-7	TGTGCCAGCCGCCCTAGACAGGGTCCAAGCGAGCAGTACTTC	CASRPRQGPSEQYF
.	TRBD1	TRBV28	TRBJ1-2	TGTGCCAGCACTCTAATCCTACAGGGGAAATATGGCTACACCTTC	CASTLILQGKYGYTF
.	TRBD2	TRBV7-9	TRBJ2-3	TGTGCCAGCAGCGGCAGGGTGATAGCGGGGGCCCCTACCGCAGATACGCAGTATTTT	CASSGRVIAGAPTADTQYF
.	TRBD1	TRBV5-4	TRBJ2-7	TGTGCCAGCAGCCCGGGACAGCTTTACGAGCAGTACTTC	CASSPGQLYEQYF
.	.	TRBV19	TRBJ1-1	TGTGCCAGTAGTATAGGGTGGGGAGCCAACACTGAAGCTTTCTTT	CASSIGWGANTEAFF
once	.	TRBV6-4	TRBJ2-1	TGTGCCAGCAGTTCCGACAGGAGCTCCTACAATGAGCAGTTCTTC	CASSSDRSSYNEQFF
.	TRBD2	TRBV9	TRBJ2-7	TGTGCCAGCAGCGTAGAAATCGGGACTAGTCGCGACGAGCAGTACTTC	CASSVEIGTSRDEQYF
.	.	TRBV28	TRBJ1-5	TGTGCCACCAGTTTAGGTGGAGGCAATCAGCCCCAGCATTTT	CATSLGGGNQPQHF
.	TRBD2	TRBV5-4	TRBJ2-7	TGTGCCAGCAGCTCACCGCCGACTAGCGCCTCCTACGAGCAGTACTTC	CASSSPPTSASYEQYF
.	TRBD2	TRBV7-9	TRBJ2-7	TGTGCCAGCAGCTTATGGACTAGCGGGACATACGAGCAGTACTTC	CASSLWTSGTYEQYF
once	TRBD2	TRBV11-1	TRBJ2-7	TGTGCCAGCGCTAGCGGGAGGGCCTACGAGCAGTACTTC	CASASGRAYEQYF
.	.	TRBV28	TRBJ2-7	TGTGCCAGCAGGGGGACAACGGCCTACGAGCAGTACTTC	CASRGTTAYEQYF
.	.	TRBV9	TRBJ2-5	TGTGCCAGCAGCGTAGGATCTCACTGGGAGACCCAGTACTTC	CASSVGSHWETQYF
.	.	TRBV19	TRBJ1-2	TGTGCCAGTAGTATAGGAGTGGGGGGCTATGGCTACACCTTC	CASSIGVGGYGYTF
.	TRBD1	TRBV7-6	TRBJ2-7	TGTGCCAGCAGCTGGGGACAGCCCTACGAGCAGTACTTC	CASSWGQPYEQYF
.	TRBD1	TRBV9	TRBJ1-1	TGTGCCAGCAGCCCCCGGACAGGGTTAACTGAAGCTTTCTTT	CASSPRTGLTEAFF
.	.	TRBV5-4	TRBJ1-3	TGTGCCAGCAGTCGCGGGAGGGAGACGGACACCATATATTTT	CASSRGRETDTIYF
.	.	TRBV14	TRBJ2-3	TGTGCCAGCAGCCATCTACAGGGATCCACAGATACGCAGTATTTT	CASSHLQGSTDTQYF
.	.	TRBV4-1	TRBJ2-7	TGCGCCAGCAGCCACGGGACACGTACCTACGAGCAGTACTTC	CASSHGTRTYEQYF
.	.	TRBV10-1	TRBJ1-1	TGCGCCAGCAGTGACCCCATGAAGCCGAACACTGAAGCTTTCTTT	CASSDPMKPNTEAFF
.	.	TRBV10-1	TRBJ2-2	TGCGCCAGCAGTGAGACAGGGGAGGCCGGGGAGCTGTTTTTT	CASSETGEAGELFF
.	TRBD2	TRBV9	TRBJ2-5	TGTGCCAGCACGTCCGGGACTAGACCAGAGACCCAGTACTTC	CASTSGTRPETQYF
.	TRBD2	TRBV6-5	TRBJ2-7	TGTGCCAGCAGTCTTGGACTAGCGTGGACCTACGAGCAGTACTTC	CASSLGLAWTYEQYF
.	TRBD1	TRBV19	TRBJ1-2	TGTGCCAGTGCCCAGACCGGGACAGGGGGCGGAGGCTATGGCTACACCTTC	CASAQTGTGGGGYGYTF
.	.	TRBV11-3	TRBJ2-1	TGTGCCAGCAAGGCGGGTTCGCAGGACAATGAGCAGTTCTTC	CASKAGSQDNEQFF
.	.	TRBV5-4	TRBJ2-3	TGTGCCAGCAGCTCTGCCAGGGCTTCCAGCACAGATACGCAGTATTTT	CASSSARASSTDTQYF